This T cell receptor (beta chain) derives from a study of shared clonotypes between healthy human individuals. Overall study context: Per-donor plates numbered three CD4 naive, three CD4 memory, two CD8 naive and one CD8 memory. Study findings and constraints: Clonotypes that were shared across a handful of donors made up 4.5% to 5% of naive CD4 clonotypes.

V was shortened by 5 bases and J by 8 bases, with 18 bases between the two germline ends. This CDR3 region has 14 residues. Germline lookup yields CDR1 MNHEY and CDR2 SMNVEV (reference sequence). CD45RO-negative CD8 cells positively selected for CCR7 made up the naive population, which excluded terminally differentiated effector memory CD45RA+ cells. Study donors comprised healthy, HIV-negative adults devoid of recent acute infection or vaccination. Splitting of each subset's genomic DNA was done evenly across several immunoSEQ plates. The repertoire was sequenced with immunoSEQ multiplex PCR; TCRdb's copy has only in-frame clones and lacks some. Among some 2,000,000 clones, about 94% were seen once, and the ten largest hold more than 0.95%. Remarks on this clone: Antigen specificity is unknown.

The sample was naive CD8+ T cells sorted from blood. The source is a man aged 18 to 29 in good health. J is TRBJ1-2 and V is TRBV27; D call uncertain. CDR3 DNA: TGTGCCAGCAGTCCCTTAAACACACCGCCCGGCTACACCTTC. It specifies CASSPLNTPPGYTF.